What follows is one T cell receptor beta chain and its context. Its specificity is unknown. The data stem from a study of cytomegalovirus exposure and HLA in healthy donors. Study-level information: HLA-typed donors were the source of approximately 85 million unique TCRs, which an early data release held. Study-level findings and limits: Upon later analysis, TCR association rates were observed to vary by HLA locus, being highest for DRB1 and lowest for HLA-C. Overall, roughly 160 TCR beta chains were annotated as cytomegalovirus-associated. TRBV6-2, TRBV6-3 and other indistinguishable V segments were excluded.

Use of 60 Vbeta and 13 Jbeta primers characterized the PCR. The assay was immunoSEQ multiplex PCR, and TCRdb's table has in-frame clones only and misses some. Of hundreds of thousands of clones in the sample, roughly four fifths were seen once. V was clipped by 1 base and J by 3 bases; unmatched bases: 1. The CDR3 contains 15 residues. Germline-derived CDR1 and CDR2 are SGHTA and FQGNSA. J is TRBJ2-3 and V is TRBV7-2, with 10 bases that match TRBD1. Sequencing was carried out using PBMCs. The TCR originated in a woman aged 35 to 49 in good health and CMV-seronegative. The CDR3 coding sequence is TGTGCCAGCAGCTTAGTGGGACAGGGGACAGATACGCAGTATTTT. Translated, it gives CASSLVGQGTDTQYF. Complete variable domain (other parts from reference TRBV7-2 and TRBJ2-3): GAGVSQSPSNKVTEKGKDVELRCDPISGHTALYWYRQSLGQGLEFLIYFQGNSAPDKSGLPSDRFSAERTGGSVSTLTIQRTQQEDSAVYLCASSLVGQGTDTQYFGPGTRLTVL.